The present entry profiles one T cell receptor (beta chain) with its context. Antigen specificity is unknown. The CDR3 sequence is 13 residues long. CDR1 is SEHNR and CDR2 is FQNEAQ in the germline V gene (reference sequence). Deletions cut 5 bases from V and 5 bases from J, with 12 bases between. This record belongs to a study of shared clonotypes between healthy human individuals. Overall study context: There were three CD4 naive, three CD4 memory, two CD8 naive and one CD8 memory plates per donor. Study observations and caveats: Incomplete sequencing of sorted subsets was indicated by rarefaction despite large depth.

Positively selected for CCR7, the CD45RO-negative cells used as naive CD8 cells excluded terminally differentiated effector memory CD45RA+ cells. Every one of the donors was a Caucasian adult that lived in Nashville, Tennessee. Authors' data handling: Without quality scores, immunoSEQ junctional reads could not be filtered like full-length reads. TCRdb keeps only in-frame clones here, not all; method: immunoSEQ multiplex PCR. The V and J calls and clone size come from that table; D and trimming were worked out from the DNA. Of 550,000 to 600,000 clones in the sample, 95% to 98% were seen once. Sequenced: naive CD8+ T cells sorted from blood. The clonotype originates from a man aged 25 to 45 in good health. The gene calls are TRBV7-9 and TRBJ1-1; D may be TRBD1 (5 bases). CDR3 nucleotide sequence: TGTGCCAGCAGCCCCCGGGGGGGTACTGAAGCTTTCTTT. It codes for CASSPRGGTEAFF.